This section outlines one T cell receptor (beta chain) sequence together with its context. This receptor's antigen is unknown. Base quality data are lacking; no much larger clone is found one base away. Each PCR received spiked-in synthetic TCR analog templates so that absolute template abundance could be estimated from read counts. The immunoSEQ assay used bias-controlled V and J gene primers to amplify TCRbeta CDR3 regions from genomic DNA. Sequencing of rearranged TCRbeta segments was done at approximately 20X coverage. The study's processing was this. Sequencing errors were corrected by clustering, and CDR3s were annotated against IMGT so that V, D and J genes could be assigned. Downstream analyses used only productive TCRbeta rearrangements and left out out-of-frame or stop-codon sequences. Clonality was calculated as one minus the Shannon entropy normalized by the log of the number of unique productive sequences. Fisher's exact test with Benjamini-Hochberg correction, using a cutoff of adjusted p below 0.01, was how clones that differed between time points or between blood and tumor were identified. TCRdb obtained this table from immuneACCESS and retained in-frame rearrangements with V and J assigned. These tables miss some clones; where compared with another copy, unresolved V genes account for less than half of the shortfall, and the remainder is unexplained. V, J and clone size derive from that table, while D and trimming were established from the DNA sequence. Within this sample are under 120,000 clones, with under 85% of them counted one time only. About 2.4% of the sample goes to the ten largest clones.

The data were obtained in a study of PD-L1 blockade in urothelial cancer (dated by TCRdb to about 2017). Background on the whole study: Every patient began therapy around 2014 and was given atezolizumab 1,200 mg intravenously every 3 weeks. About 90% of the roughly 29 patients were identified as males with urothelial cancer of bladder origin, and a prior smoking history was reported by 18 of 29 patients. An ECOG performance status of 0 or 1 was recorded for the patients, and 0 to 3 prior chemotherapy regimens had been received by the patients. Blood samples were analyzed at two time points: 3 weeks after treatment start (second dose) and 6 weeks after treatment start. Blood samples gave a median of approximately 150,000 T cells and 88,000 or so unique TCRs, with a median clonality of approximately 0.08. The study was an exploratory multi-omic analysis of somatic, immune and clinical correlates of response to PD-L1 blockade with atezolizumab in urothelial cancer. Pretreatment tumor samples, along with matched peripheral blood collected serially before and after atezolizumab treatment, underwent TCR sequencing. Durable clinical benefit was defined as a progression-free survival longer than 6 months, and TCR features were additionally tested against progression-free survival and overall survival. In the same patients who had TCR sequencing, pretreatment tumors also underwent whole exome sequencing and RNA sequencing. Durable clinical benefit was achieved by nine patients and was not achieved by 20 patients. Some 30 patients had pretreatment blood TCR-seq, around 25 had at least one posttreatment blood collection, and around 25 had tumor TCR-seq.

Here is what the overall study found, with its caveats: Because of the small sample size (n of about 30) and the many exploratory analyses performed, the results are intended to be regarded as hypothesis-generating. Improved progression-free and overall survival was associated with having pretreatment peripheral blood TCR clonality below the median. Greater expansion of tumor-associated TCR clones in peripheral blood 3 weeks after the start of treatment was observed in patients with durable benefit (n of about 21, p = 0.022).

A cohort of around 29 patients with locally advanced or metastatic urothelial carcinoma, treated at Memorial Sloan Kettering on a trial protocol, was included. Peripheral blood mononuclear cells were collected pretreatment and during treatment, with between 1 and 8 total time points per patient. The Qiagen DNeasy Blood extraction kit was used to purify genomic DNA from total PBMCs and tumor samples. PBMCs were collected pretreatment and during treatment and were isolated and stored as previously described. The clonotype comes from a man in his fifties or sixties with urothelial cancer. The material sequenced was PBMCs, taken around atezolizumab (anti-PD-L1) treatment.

The nucleotide sequence reads TGTGCCAGCAGTTACGGGGGCCTATACTATGGCTACACCTTC. The translation is CASSYGGLYYGYTF. Recombination linked TRBV6-6 to TRBJ1-2, and possibly TRBD1, on 6 matching bases. CDR1 and CDR2 are read off the germline V gene (reference sequence) as MNHNY and SVGAGI. V is cut by 2 bases and J by 3 bases, and the space between the germline ends is 10 bases. From its cysteine to its phenylalanine, the CDR3 spans 14 amino acids. Of the read, only the CDR3 DNA is kept; its 42 bases are in frame from base 1.